This TCR beta chain was captured in a study of early T cells in non-severe SARS-CoV-2 infection. This clonotype appeared a few times. Germline CDR1 LNHNV, CDR2 YYDKDF (reference sequence). V shed 1 base and J shed 3 bases, with 9 bases lying between them. The CDR3 length is 14 residues. Each CDR3 protein is one row after TCRdb ran MiXCR on the 5' RACE reads. The sample carries some 70,000 distinct CDR3 sequences, less than 5.5% recorded once. The sample taken for sequencing was whole blood. V is TRBV15 and J is TRBJ1-2, with D maybe TRBD1 (6 bases). The clonotype was recovered from an adult who was a healthcare worker with PCR-confirmed SARS-CoV-2 infection or an uninfected control (not recorded which). The CDR3 here is CATSRVRQDYGYTF. In nucleotides, the CDR3 is TGTGCCACCAGCAGAGTGAGACAGGACTATGGCTACACCTTC.